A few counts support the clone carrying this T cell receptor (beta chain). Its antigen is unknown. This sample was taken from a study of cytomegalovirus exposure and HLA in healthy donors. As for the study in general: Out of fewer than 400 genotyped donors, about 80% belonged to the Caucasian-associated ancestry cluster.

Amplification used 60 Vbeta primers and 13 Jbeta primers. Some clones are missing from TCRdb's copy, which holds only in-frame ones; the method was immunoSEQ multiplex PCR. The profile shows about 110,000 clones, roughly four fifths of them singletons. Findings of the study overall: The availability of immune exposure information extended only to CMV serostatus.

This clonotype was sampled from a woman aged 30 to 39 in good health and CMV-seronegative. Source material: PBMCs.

CDR3 residues: CASSPGTGYQPQHF. The CDR3 DNA reads TGTGCCAGCAGCCCAGGGACAGGGTATCAGCCCCAGCATTTT. The rearrangement links TRBV11-2 to TRBJ1-5; TRBD1 aligns across 9 bases. In germline, CDR1 is SGHAT, CDR2 FQNNGV. CDR3 length: 14 amino acids. J was trimmed by 5 bases and V by 5 bases; bases with no gene match: 4. Supplemented by reference TRBV11-2 and TRBJ1-5, the full variable domain reads EAGVAQSPRYKIIEKRQSVAFWCNPISGHATLYWYQQILGQGPKLLIQFQNNGVVDDSQLPKDRFSAERLKGVDSTLKIQPAKLEDSAVYLCASSPGTGYQPQHFGDGTRLSIL.